The sequence of this TCR beta chain was determined in a study of blood T cell repertoires in COVID-19 (dated by TCRdb to 2020 to 2022). At the level of the whole study: Samples covering the acute and convalescent phases of COVID-19 were provided by collaborators in the United States, Italy and Spain. The prospective study material was composed of cDNA or gDNA derived from T cells, B-cell-depleted T cells, or PBMCs. The dataset comprised deeply sampled blood TCRbeta repertoires from subjects exposed to, actively infected with, or recovered from COVID-19. The repertoires were made available in a free public database intended to serve as a resource for research on the immune response to SARS-CoV-2. Samples were obtained from the ongoing ImmuneRACE study (first 160 participants) and from about 1,300 subjects provided by 6 global collaborators. The sample metadata nearly always contained a de-identified subject ID, COVID-19 status, age in years and sex. Where available, HLA class I and class II types were taken from metadata supplied by the sample provider and were not determined by assay-based typing. Points the paper makes about the study in general: The amount of clinical and demographic metadata varied by source and participant and was provided uncurated.

Each collaborating institution followed its own protocols to collect whole blood in K2EDTA tubes. For TCRbeta analysis, collaborators shipped samples as frozen whole blood, isolated PBMCs, or DNA extracted from either of those sample types. Points on this clone: What this receptor recognizes is not known. Per-nucleotide qualities are absent, and no much larger clonotype sits a single base away.

TCRbeta CDR3 regions were amplified from genomic DNA using the immunoSEQ Assay, a bias-controlled multiplex PCR. The authors' analysis ran thus. Within the assay, amplification of reference gene primers was used to estimate how many nucleated cells each sample contained. Sequence reads were collapsed and filtered to measure the absolute abundance of every unique TCRbeta CDR3 rearrangement. For each sample, productive Simpson clonality was calculated as the square root of Simpson's diversity index across productive rearrangements. TCRdb retrieved this table from immuneACCESS and kept in-frame rearrangements only. Not all clones are present; in checked studies, unresolved V genes account for under half, and no reason is known for the remainder. The DNA was the basis for D and trimming; V, J and clone size are from that table. The sample table contains 350,000 or so clones; only one count was recorded for nearly 90% of them. Jointly, the top ten make up 6.5% to 7% of the sample.

Here V drops 3 bases and J drops 0 bases, and the junction holds 4 bases not matched to any gene. CDR1 and CDR2, looked up from the germline V gene, are MNHEY and SVGAGI. The CDR3 spans 15 residues, from the cysteine through the phenylalanine. CDR3 DNA only is kept here, 45 bases in frame from base 1. Specimen: peripheral blood. This clonotype originated in a man aged 18 to 30 with active or convalescent COVID-19. Here the chain combines TRBV6-5 and TRBJ1-1; 7 bases in the junction line up with TRBD1. DNA sequence: TGTGCCAGCAGTTATGGACAGGTGATGAACACTGAAGCTTTCTTT. Translated, this gives CASSYGQVMNTEAFF.